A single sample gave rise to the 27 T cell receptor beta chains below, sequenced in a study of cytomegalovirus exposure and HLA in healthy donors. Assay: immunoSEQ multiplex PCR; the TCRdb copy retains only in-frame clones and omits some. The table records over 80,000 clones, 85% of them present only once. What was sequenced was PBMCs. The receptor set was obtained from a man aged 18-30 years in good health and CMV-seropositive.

The CDR3 here is CAWRITGQAFF. The CDR3 DNA follows: TGTGCCTGGAGAATAACAGGACAAGCTTTCTTT. The rearrangement links TRBV30 to TRBJ1-1; a possible D gene is TRBD1 (5 bases). The CDR3 has 11 amino acids. Per the germline V gene, CDR1 is GTSNPN and CDR2 is SVGIG (reference sequence). V was trimmed by 3 bases and J by 9 bases, leaving 11 bases between them. Together with reference TRBV30 and TRBJ1-1, the CDR3 gives the full variable domain: SQTIHQWPATLVQPVGSPLSLECTVEGTSNPNLYWYRQAAGRGLQLLFYSVGIGQISSEVPQNLSASRPQDRQFILSSKKLLLSDSGFYLCAWRITGQAFFGQGTRLTVV.

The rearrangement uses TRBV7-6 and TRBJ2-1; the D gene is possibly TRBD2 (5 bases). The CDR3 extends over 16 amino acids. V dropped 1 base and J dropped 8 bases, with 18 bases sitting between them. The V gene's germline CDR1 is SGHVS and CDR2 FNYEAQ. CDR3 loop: CASSLELSAGRDEQFF. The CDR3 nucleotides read TGTGCCAGCAGCTTAGAGCTGTCGGCGGGTAGAGATGAGCAGTTCTTC. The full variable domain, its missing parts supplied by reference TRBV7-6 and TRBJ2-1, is GAGVSQSPRYKVTKRGQDVALRCDPISGHVSLYWYRQALGQGPEFLTYFNYEAQQDKSGLPNDRFSAERPEGSISTLTIQRTEQRDSAMYRCASSLELSAGRDEQFFGPGTRLTVL.

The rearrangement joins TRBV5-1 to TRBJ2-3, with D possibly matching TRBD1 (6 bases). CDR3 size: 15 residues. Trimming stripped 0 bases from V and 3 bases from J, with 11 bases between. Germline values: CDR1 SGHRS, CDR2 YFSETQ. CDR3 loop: CASSLEARGTDTQYF. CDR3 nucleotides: TGCGCCAGCAGCTTGGAGGCCAGGGGAACAGATACGCAGTATTTT.

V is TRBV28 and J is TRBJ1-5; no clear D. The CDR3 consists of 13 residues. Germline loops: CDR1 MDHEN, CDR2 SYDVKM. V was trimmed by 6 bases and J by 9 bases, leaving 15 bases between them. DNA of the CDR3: TGTGCCAGCAGGGGCCGCTACTTGGGGCCCCAGCATTTT. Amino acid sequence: CASRGRYLGPQHF.

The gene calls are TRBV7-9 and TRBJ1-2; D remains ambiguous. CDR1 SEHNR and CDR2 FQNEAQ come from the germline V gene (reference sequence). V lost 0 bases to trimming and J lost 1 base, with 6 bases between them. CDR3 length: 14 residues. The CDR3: CASSLAQVNYGYTF. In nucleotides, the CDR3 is TGTGCCAGCAGCTTAGCCCAGGTTAACTATGGCTACACCTTC.

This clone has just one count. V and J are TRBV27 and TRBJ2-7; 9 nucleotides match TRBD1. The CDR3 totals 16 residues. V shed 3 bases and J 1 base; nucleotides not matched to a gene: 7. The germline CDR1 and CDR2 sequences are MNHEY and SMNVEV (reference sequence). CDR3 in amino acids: CASSFKTGTGSYEQYF. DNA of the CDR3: TGTGCCAGCAGTTTTAAGACCGGGACAGGGTCCTACGAGCAGTACTTC.

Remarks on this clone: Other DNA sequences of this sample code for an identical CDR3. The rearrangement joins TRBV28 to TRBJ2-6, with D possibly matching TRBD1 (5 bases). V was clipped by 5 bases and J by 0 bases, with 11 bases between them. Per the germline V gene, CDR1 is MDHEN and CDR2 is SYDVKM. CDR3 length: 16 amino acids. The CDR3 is CASSLGQLSGANVLTF. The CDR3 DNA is TGTGCCAGCAGTCTTGGACAACTCTCTGGGGCCAACGTCCTGACTTTC.

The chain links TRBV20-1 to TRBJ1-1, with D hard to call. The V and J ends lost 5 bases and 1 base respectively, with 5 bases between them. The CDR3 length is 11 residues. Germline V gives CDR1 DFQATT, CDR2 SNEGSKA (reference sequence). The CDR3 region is CSAEENTEAFF. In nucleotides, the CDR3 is TGCAGTGCTGAGGAGAACACTGAAGCTTTCTTT.

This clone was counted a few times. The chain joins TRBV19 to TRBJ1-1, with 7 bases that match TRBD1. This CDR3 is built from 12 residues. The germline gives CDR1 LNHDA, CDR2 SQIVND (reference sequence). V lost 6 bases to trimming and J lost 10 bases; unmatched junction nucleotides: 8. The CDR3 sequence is CASRPGDRGAFF. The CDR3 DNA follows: TGTGCCAGTAGGCCTGGGGACAGAGGAGCTTTCTTT. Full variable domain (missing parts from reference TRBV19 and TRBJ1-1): DGGITQSPKYLFRKEGQNVTLSCEQNLNHDAMYWYRQDPGQGLRLIYYSQIVNDFQKGDIAEGYSVSREKKESFPLTVTSAQKNPTAFYLCASRPGDRGAFFGQGTRLTVV.

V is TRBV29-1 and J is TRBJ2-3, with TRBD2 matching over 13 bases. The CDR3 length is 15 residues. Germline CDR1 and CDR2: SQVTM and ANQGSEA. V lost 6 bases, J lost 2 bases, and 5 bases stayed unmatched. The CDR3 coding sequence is TGCAGCGTAGGGACTAGCGGGACCGTCACAGATACGCAGTATTTT. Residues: CSVGTSGTVTDTQYF.

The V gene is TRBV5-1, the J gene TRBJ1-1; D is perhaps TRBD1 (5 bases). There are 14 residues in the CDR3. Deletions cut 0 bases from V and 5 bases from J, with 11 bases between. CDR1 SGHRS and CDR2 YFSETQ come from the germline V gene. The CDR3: CASSLGQGGTEAFF. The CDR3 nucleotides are TGCGCCAGCAGCTTGGGCCAGGGAGGGACTGAAGCTTTCTTT.

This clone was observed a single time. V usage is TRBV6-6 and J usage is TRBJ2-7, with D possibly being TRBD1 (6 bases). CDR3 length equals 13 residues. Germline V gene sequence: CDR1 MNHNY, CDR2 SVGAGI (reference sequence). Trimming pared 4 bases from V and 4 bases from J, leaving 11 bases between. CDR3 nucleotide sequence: TGTGCCAGCAGTTCCTCAGGACAGTACGAGCAGTACGTC. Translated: CASSSSGQYEQYV.

CDR3 bases: TGCGCCAGCAGCCTCGACAGGGGGCTCACCGGGGAGCTGTTTTTT. Its protein is CASSLDRGLTGELFF. The chain combines TRBV5-1 with TRBJ2-2, with TRBD1 matching 10 bases. CDR3 length: 15 amino acids. Germline V gene lookup returns CDR1 SGHRS and CDR2 YFSETQ. With V trimmed by 4 bases and J by 4 bases, 4 bases remained unmatched.

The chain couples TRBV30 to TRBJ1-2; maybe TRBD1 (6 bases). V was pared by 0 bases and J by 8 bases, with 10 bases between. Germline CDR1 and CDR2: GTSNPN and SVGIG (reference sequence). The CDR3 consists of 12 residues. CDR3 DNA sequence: TGTGCCTGGAGTGTACAGGGCCGGGGCTACACCTTC. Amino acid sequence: CAWSVQGRGYTF.

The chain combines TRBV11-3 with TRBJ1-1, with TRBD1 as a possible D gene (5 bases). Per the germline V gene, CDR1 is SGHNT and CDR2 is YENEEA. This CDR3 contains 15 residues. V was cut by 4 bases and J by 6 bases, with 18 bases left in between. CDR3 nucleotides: TGTGCCAGCAGCTCCATGGACTACACGGGACCTGAAGCTTTCTTT. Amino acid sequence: CASSSMDYTGPEAFF. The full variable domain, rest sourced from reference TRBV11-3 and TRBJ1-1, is EAGVVQSPRYKIIEKKQPVAFWCNPISGHNTLYWYLQNLGQGPELLIRYENEEAVDDSQLPKDRFSAERLKGVDSTLKIQPAELGDSAVYLCASSSMDYTGPEAFFGQGTRLTVV.

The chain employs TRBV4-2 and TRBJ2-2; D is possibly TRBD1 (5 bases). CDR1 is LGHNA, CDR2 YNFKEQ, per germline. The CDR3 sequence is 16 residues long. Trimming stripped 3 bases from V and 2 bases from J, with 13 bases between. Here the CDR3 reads CASSQGQGLNTGELFF. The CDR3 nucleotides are TGTGCCAGCAGCCAGGGGCAGGGTCTCAACACCGGGGAGCTGTTTTTT.

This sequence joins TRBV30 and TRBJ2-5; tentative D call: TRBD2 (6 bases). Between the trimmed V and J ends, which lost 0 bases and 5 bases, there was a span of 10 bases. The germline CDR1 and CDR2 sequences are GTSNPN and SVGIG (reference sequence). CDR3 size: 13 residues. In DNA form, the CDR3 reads TGTGCCTGGAGTGTCGGAGGGCCGGAGACCCAGTACTTC. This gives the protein CAWSVGGPETQYF.

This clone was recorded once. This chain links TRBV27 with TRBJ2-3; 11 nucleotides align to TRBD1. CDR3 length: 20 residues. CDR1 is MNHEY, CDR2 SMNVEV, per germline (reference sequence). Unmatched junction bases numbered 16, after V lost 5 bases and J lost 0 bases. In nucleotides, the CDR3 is TGTGCCAGCAGTCCATTACTCAGAAGGGACAGGGGGATTAGCACAGATACGCAGTATTTT. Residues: CASSPLLRRDRGISTDTQYF.

The CDR3 sequence is CSVLMNGKRGRDGYTF. CDR3 sequence (DNA): TGCAGCGTTCTGATGAATGGCAAAAGGGGCAGAGATGGCTACACCTTC. The rearrangement joins TRBV29-1 to TRBJ1-2; weak D call: TRBD1 (5 bases). CDR3 size: 16 residues. Trimming removed 5 bases from V and 6 bases from J, with 25 bases in between. Germline loops: CDR1 SQVTM, CDR2 ANQGSEA.

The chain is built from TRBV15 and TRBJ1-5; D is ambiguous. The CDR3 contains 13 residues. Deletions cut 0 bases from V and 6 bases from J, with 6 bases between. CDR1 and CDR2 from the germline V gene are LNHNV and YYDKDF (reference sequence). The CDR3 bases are TGTGCCACCAGCAGAGATCTATTTCAGCCCCAGCATTTT. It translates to CATSRDLFQPQHF.

CDR3 residues: CASSVNPTTGTETQYF. DNA for the CDR3: TGTGCCAGCAGCGTAAACCCCACGACAGGAACAGAGACCCAGTACTTC. This chain connects TRBV9 to TRBJ2-5; TRBD1 might be the D (6 bases). CDR3 length equals 16 residues. V was pared by 1 base and J by 4 bases, with 17 bases between. CDR1 is SGDLS, CDR2 YYNGEE, per germline.

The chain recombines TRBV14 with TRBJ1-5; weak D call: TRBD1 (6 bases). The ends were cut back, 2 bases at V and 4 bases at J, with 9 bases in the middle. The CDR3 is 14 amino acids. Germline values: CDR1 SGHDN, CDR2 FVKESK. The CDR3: CASSQTGLNQPQHF. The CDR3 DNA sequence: TGTGCCAGCAGCCAAACAGGGCTAAATCAGCCCCAGCATTTT.

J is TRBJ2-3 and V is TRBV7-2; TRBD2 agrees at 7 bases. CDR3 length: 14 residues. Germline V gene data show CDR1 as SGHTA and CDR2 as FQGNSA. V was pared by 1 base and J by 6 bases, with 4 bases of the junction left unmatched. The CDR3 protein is CASSLGGGADTQYF. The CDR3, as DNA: TGTGCCAGCAGCTTAGGGGGAGGGGCGGATACGCAGTATTTT.

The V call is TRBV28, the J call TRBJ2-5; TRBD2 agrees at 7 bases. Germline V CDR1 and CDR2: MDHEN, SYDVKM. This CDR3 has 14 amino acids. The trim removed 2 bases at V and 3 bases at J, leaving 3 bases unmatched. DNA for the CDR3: TGTGCCAGCAGTTTAGGGGGGGGGAAAGAGACCCAGTACTTC. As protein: CASSLGGGKETQYF.

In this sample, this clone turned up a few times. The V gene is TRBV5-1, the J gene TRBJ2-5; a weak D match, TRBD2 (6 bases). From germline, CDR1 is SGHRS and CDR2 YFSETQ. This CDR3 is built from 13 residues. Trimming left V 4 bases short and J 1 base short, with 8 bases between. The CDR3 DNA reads TGCGCCAGCAGCATCGGGAGCCAAGAGACCCAGTACTTC. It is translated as CASSIGSQETQYF.

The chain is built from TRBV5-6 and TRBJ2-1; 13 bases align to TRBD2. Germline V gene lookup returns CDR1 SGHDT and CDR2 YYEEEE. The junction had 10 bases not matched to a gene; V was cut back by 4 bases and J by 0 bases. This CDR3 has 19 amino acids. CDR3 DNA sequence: TGTGCCAGCAGCGGGCCGGGACTAGCGGGGTTTAGCTCCTACAATGAGCAGTTCTTC. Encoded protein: CASSGPGLAGFSSYNEQFF.

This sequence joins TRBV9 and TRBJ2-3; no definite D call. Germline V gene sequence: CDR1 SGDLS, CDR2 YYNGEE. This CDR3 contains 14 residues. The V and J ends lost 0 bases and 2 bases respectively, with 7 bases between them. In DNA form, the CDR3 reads TGTGCCAGCAGCGTAGCTACAGCCACAGATACGCAGTATTTT. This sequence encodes CASSVATATDTQYF.